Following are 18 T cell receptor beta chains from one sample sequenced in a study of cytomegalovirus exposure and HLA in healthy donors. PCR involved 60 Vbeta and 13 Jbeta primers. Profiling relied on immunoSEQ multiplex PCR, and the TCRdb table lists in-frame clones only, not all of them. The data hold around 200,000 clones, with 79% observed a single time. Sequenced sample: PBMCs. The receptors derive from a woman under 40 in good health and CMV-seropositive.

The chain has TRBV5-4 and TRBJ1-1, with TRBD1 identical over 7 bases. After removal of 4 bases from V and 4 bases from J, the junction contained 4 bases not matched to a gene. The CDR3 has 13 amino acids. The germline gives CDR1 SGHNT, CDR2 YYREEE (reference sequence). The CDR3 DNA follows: TGTGCCAGCAGCCCCGGGACAGCCACTGAAGCTTTCTTT. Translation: CASSPGTATEAFF.

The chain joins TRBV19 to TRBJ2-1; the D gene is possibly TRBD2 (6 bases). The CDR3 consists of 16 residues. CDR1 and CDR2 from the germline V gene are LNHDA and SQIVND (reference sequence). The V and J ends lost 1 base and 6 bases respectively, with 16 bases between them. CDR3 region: CASSIGKRQEGNEQFF. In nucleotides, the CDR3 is TGTGCCAGTAGTATAGGGAAGCGCCAGGAGGGCAATGAGCAGTTCTTC.

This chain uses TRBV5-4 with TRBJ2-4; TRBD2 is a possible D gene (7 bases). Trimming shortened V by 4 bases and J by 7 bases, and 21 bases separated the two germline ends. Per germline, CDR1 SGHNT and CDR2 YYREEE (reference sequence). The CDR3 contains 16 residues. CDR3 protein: CASSTVLGGAGNIQYF. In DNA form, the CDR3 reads TGTGCCAGCAGCACCGTCTTGGGGGGGGCCGGGAACATTCAGTACTTC.

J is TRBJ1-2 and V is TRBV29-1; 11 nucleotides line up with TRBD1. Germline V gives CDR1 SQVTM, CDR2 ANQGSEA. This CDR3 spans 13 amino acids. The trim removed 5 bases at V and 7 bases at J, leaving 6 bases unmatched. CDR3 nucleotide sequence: TGCAGCGTTAGCGGACAGGGGGCTACTGGCTACACCTTC. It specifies CSVSGQGATGYTF.

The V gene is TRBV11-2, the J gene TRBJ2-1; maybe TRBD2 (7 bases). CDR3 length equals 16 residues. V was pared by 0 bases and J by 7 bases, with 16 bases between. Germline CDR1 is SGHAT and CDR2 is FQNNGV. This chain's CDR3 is CASSLDGGGAWNEQFF. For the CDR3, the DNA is TGTGCCAGCAGCTTAGATGGGGGGGGCGCGTGGAATGAGCAGTTCTTC.

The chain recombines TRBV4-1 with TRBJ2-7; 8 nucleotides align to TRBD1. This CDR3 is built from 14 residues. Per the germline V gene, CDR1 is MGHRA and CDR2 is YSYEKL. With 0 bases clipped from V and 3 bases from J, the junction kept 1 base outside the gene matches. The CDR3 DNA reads TGCGCCAGCAGCCAAGATGACAGGGGCTACGAGCAGTACTTC. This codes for CASSQDDRGYEQYF.

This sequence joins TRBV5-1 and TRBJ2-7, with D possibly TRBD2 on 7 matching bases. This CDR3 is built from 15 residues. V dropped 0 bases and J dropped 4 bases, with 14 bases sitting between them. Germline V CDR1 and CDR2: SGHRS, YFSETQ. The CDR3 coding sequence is TGCGCCAGCAGCTTGGAAAGGGGGGAGGGATACGAGCAGTACTTC. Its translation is CASSLERGEGYEQYF.

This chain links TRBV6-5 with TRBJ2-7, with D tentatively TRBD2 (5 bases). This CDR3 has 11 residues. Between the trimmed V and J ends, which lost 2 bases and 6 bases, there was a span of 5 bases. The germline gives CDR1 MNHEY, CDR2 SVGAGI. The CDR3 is CASSYEGEQYF. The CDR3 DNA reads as TGTGCCAGCAGTTACGAGGGCGAGCAGTACTTC.

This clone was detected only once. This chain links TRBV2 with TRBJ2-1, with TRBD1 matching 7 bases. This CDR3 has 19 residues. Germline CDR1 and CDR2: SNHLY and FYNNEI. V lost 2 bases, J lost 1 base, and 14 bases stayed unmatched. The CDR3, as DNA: TGTGCCAGCAGTGAAAGGGGGCAAGCAACGATACCTTCCTACAATGAGCAGTTCTTC. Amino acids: CASSERGQATIPSYNEQFF. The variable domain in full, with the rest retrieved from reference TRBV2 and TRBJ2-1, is EPEVTQTPSHQVTQMGQEVILRCVPISNHLYFYWYRQILGQKVEFLVSFYNNEISEKSEIFDDQFSVERPDGSNFTLKIRSTKLEDSAMYFCASSERGQATIPSYNEQFFGPGTRLTVL.

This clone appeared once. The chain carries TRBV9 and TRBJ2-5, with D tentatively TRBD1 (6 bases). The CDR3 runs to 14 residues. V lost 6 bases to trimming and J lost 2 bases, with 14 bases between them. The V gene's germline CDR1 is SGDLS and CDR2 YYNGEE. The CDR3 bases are TGTGCCAGCAACCCAAAGGGGGTTCAAGAGACCCAGTACTTC. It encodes CASNPKGVQETQYF.

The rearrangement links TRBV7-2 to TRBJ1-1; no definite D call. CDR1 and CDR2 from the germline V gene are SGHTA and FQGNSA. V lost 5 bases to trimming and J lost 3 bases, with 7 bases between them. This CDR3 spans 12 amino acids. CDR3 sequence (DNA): TGTGCCAGCAGCCCCGCGTACACTGAAGCTTTCTTT. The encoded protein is CASSPAYTEAFF.

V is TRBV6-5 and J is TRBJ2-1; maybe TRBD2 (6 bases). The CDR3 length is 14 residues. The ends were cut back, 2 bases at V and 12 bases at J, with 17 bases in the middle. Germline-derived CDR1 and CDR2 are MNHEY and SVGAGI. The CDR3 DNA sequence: TGTGCCAGCAGTTACGGGACTGGCGGGATTCTGCAGTTCTTC. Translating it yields CASSYGTGGILQFF.

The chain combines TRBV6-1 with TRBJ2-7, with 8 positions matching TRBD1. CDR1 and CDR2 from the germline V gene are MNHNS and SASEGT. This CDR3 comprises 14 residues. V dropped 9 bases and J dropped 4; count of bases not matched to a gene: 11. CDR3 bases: TGTGCCAGTTTTGGGCAGGGGGCATGGTACGAGCAGTACTTC. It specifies CASFGQGAWYEQYF.

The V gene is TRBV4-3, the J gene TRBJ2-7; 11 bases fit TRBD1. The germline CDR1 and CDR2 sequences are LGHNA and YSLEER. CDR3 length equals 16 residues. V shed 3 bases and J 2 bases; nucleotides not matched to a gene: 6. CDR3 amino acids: CASSQSGTGGTYEQYF. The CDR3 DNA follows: TGCGCCAGCAGCCAGTCCGGGACAGGGGGTACCTACGAGCAGTACTTC.

CDR3 region: CASSTSGGAVDEQFF. The CDR3 DNA reads TGTGCCAGCAGCACTAGCGGGGGGGCCGTGGATGAGCAGTTCTTC. The J gene is TRBJ2-1, the V gene TRBV7-2, with 13 nucleotides matching TRBD2. CDR1 SGHTA and CDR2 FQGNSA come from the germline V gene. After removal of 5 bases from V and 8 bases from J, the junction contained 6 bases not matched to a gene. This CDR3 comprises 15 residues.

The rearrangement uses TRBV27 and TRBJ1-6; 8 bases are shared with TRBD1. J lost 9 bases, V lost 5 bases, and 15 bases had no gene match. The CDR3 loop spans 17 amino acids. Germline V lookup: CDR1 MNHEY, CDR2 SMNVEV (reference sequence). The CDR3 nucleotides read TGTGCCAGCAGTGAGCAGGGGGCGCTCGATTTGAGTTCACCCCTCCACTTT. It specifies CASSEQGALDLSSPLHF.

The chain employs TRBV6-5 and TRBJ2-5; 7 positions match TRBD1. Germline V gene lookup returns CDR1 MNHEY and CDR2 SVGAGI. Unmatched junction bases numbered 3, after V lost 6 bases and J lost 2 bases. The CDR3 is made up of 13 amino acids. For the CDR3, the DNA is TGTGCCAGCAGCGAACAGGGGCAAGAGACCCAGTACTTC. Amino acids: CASSEQGQETQYF.

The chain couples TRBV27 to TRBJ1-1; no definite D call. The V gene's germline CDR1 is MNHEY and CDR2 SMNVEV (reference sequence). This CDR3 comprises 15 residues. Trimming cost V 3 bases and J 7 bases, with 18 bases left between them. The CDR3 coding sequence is TGTGCCAGCAGTTTTGCACGGAGCCCTTTGAGTGAAGCTTTCTTT. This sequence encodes CASSFARSPLSEAFF.